One TCR beta chain is described in this entry. Germline V gene sequence: CDR1 SGHNT, CDR2 YYREEE (reference sequence). The CDR3 has 14 amino acids. Trimming took 0 bases from V and 4 from J, leaving 9 bases between them. Study processing details: Nucleated cell number was recorded as an estimate derived from reference gene primer amplification. Measured with immunoSEQ multiplex PCR; TCRdb has only the in-frame clones, and not every one. That table gives V, J and clone size, and the DNA gave D and trimming. The data contain about 210,000 clones, about 80% of them singletons. The data are from a study of blood T cell repertoires in COVID-19. Overall study context: Sites in the United States, Italy and Spain provided acute and convalescent COVID-19 samples. In each case, the material was cDNA or gDNA derived from T cells, B-cell-depleted T cells, or PBMCs.

Sequencing input: peripheral blood. The source of this sequence is a man aged 55 to 70 with acute or convalescent COVID-19. V is TRBV5-4 and J is TRBJ2-3; D is unresolved. The CDR3, as DNA: TGTGCCAGCAGCTTGGCCCCCGAGGCAGATACGCAGTATTTT. Protein: CASSLAPEADTQYF.